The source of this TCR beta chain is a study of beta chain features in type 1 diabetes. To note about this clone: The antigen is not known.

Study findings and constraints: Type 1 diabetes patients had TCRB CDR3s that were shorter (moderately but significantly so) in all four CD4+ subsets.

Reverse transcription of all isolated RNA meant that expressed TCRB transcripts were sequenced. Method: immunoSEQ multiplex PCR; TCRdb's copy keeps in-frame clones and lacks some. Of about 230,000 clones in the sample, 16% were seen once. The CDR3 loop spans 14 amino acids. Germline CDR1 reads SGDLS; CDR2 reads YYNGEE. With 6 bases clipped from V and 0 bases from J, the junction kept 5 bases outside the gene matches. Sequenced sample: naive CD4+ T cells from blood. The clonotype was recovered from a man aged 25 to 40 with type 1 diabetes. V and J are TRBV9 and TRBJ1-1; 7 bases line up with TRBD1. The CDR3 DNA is TGTGCCAGCAATACGAGGGGGCTGAACACTGAAGCTTTCTTT. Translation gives CASNTRGLNTEAFF.